This record looks at one T cell receptor (beta chain) sequence and its context. Its antigen is as yet unknown. The CDR3 spans 13 residues. The V gene lost 5 bases and the J gene lost 1 base, with 9 bases spanning the gap. Germline CDR1 and CDR2: SGHRS and YFSETQ. The data originate from a study of shared clonotypes between healthy human individuals. Study-wide points: Non-shared clonotypes had lower generation probabilities than those shared by all four donors.

Subsets obtained from CD4+ cells comprised CD45RA+ naive and CD45RA-negative memory cells. Clones were read by immunoSEQ multiplex PCR, and TCRdb kept only the in-frame ones, dropping some. The profile shows about 1.5 million clones, 98% of them singletons. This rearrangement joins TRBV5-1 to TRBJ1-1, with D unclear. The TCR sequence derives from a man under 40 in good health. The specimen was naive CD4+ T cells sorted from blood. Noted subset: CD45RA+ positively selected. CDR3 nucleotide sequence: TGCGCCAGCAGAGAGGTCCCGAACACTGAAGCTTTCTTT. Residues: CASREVPNTEAFF.